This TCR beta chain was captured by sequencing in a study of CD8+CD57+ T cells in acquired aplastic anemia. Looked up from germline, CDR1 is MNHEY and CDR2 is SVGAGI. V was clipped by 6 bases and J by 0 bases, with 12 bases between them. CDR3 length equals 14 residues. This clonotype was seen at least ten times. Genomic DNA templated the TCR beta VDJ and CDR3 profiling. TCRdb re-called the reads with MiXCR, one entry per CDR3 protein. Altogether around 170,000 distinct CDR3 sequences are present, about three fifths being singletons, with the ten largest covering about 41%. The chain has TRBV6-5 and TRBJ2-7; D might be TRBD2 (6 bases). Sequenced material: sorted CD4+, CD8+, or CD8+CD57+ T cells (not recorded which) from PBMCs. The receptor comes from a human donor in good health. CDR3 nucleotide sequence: TGTGCCAGCAGCCCCGGGACTTTCTCCTACGAGCAGTACTTC. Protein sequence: CASSPGTFSYEQYF.